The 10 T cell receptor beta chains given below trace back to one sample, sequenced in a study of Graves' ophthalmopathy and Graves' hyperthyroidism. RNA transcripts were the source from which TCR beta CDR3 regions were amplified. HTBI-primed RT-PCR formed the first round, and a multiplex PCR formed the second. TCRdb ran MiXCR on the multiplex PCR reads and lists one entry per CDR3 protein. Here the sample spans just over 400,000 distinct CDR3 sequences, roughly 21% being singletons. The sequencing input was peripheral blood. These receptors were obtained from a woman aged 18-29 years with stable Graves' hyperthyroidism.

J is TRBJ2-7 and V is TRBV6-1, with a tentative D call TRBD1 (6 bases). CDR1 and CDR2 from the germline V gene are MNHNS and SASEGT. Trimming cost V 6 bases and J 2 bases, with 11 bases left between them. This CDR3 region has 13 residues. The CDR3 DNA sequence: TGTGCCAGCAGGGGGGACATTCCCTACGAGCAGTACTTC. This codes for CASRGDIPYEQYF.

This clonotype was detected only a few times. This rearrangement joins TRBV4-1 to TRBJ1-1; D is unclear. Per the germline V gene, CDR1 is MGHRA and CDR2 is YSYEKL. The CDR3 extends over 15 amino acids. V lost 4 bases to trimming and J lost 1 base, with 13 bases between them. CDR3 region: CASSLLEGGNTEAFF. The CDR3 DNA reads TGCGCCAGCAGCCTATTGGAAGGAGGGAACACTGAAGCTTTCTTT.

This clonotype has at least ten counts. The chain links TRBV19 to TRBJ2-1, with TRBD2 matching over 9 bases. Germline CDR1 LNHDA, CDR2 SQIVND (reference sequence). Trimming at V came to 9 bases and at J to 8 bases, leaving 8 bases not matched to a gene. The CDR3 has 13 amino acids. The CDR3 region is CASRSGSAHEQFF. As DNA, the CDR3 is TGTGCCAGCCGTAGCGGGAGCGCCCATGAGCAGTTCTTC.

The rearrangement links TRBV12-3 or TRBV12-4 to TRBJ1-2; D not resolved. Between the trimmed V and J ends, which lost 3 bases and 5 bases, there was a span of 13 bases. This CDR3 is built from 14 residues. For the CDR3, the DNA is TGTGCCAGCAGTTTCGGATCGTCTTTTTATGGCTACACCTTC. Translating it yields CASSFGSSFYGYTF.

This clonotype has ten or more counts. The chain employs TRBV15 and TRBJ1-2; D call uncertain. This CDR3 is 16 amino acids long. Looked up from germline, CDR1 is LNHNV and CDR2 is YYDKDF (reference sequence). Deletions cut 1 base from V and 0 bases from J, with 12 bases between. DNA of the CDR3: TGTGCCACCAGCAGAGGGTTAGGGCGGACTAACTATGGCTACACCTTC. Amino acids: CATSRGLGRTNYGYTF.

The CDR3 bases are TGTGCCAGCAGCTTATGGGGGGCGCCCGGAAACACCATATATTTT. It yields the protein CASSLWGAPGNTIYF. This chain connects TRBV11-3 to TRBJ1-3; TRBD1 is a possible D gene (6 bases). The CDR3 consists of 15 residues. Germline V gives CDR1 SGHNT, CDR2 YENEEA. V shed 2 bases and J shed 4 bases, with 12 bases lying between them.

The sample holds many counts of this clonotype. The CDR3 nucleotides read TGTGCCAGCAGCCTAGTGGCGCTATTAGCGGGCGAGCAGTACTTC. It codes for CASSLVALLAGEQYF. The gene calls are TRBV7-2 and TRBJ2-7, with TRBD2 matching 7 bases. The trim removed 5 bases at V and 6 bases at J, leaving 13 bases unmatched. Germline V gives CDR1 SGHTA, CDR2 FQGNSA. The CDR3 consists of 15 residues.

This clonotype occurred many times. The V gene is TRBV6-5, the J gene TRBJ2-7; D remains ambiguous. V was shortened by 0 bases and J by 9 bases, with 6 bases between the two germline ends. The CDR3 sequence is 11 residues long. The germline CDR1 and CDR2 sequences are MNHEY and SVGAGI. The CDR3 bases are TGTGCCAGCAGTTACTCGAATGGGCAGTACTTC. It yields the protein CASSYSNGQYF.

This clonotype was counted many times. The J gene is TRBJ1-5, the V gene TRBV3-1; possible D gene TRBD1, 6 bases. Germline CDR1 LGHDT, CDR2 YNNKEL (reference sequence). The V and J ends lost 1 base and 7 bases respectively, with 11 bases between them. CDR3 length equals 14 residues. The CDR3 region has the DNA TGTGCCAGCAGCCAAGGACAGGTGTCACAGCCCCAGCATTTT. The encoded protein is CASSQGQVSQPQHF.

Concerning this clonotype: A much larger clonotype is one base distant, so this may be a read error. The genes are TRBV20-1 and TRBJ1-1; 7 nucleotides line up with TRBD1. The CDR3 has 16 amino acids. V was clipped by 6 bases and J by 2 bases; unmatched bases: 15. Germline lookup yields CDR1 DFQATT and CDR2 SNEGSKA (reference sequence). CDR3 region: CSAKIRLGQTNTEAFF. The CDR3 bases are TGCAGTGCCAAAATACGCTTGGGACAGACCAACACTGAAGCTTTCTTT.